This T cell receptor beta chain was identified during a study of cytomegalovirus exposure and HLA in healthy donors (dated by TCRdb to about 2017). Concerning the study at large: According to an earlier analysis of a few hundred of the donors, about 179 million T cells yielded some 120 million unique TCR beta sequences and more than 250 Gb of sequence data. Donor age, sex, ethnicity and CMV serostatus were compiled alongside the repertoire data. An earlier analysis of about 600 of the donors used high-throughput TCR beta sequencing to judge whether each TCR beta V gene segment behaved as functional or pseudogenic. Of the 300 to 500 genotyped donors, roughly 80% were placed in the genetic ancestry cluster associated with self-reported Caucasian donors. The study was designed to test whether signatures of past pathogen exposure could be identified by cataloging public T cell receptors. To predict cytomegalovirus infection status, the study combined high-throughput TCR immunosequencing, statistical association of individual TCRs with disease status, and machine learning. To study patterns of TCR occurrence, a later analysis re-analyzed previously published TCR beta repertoires from 600 to 750 donors and added high-resolution HLA genotyping. Besides the first cohort of approximately 670 subjects, a separate validation cohort made up of about 120 different subjects was used. A later genetic analysis used genome-wide SNP genotypes for about 65% of the 666 donors, treating that subset as a discovery cohort. All discovery cohort repertoires had been generated on a single sequencing platform. Typing coverage varied by locus: roughly 629-640 donors for A, B, C, DRB1 and DQB1; 522 for DQA1; over 600 for DPA1; about 450 for DPB1. HLA typing covered class I and class II loci at four-digit resolution. Across 398 genotyped donors of the cohort, an average of approximately 220,000 unique TCR beta nucleotide sequences per donor were sequenced, and 15% to 20% of those sequences were non-productive. Several DR-DQ haplotypes were treated as single units for association and clustering because of strong linkage in the cohort. Rather than drawing on any new phenotypic data, the later analysis identified candidate immune exposures from TCR beta sequences and the way those sequences occurred across donors. An early release covering about 600 HLA-typed donors comprised 250 to 350 gigabases of sequencing data and 85 million or so unique TCR sequences. The study used immunosequencing to profile the T cell repertoires of approximately 640 subjects and linked those repertoires to cytomegalovirus serostatus. The research as a whole found: The cohort was sequenced for TCR beta chains only, and without alpha or paired-chain data the features that could be detected were limited. The study listed over 150 TCR beta chains as associated with cytomegalovirus. In vitro tests confirmed that three of the cytomegalovirus-associated TCR beta chains recognize cytomegalovirus antigens. CMV serostatus was the only immune exposure information available for the cohort. Because the 87-base-pair reads could not distinguish some IMGT-functional V segments, including TRBV6-2 and TRBV6-3, those segments were excluded. Strong co-occurrence of HLA alleles, especially DR and DQ, made assigning TCR associations to individual alleles difficult. A further reported finding was that TCR beta sequences accurately predicted the HLA-A and HLA-B alleles for most subjects in the first cohort. A later analysis found that most CMV-associated TCR beta chains appeared HLA-restricted, with HLA associations seemingly driven largely by CMV exposure. A later analysis found that HLA-associated TCR beta chains were more clonally expanded and had lower generation probabilities than equally common non-associated chains. While some public TCRs were present in many individuals, most TCR sequences turned up only very rarely across donors. A later analysis associated roughly 17,000 TCR beta sequences with specific HLA alleles at a false discovery rate of 0.05. In a later analysis, the rate of TCR association differed among HLA loci, with DRB1 alleles having the most associated TCRs and HLA-C alleles having the fewest. In both the original and validation cohorts, the classifier was reported to diagnose cytomegalovirus status with high specificity and sensitivity. V-gene and J-gene trimming of TCR beta chains was associated with a missense DCLRE1C variant in a later genetic analysis, and the association was replicated in an independent cohort. A later analysis reported that several top co-occurrence clusters appeared linked to parvovirus B19, influenza, CMV and Epstein-Barr virus. Because counts were too low, roughly 16 rarely observed V segments, including chromosome 9 orphons, were excluded from the earlier analysis of 500 to 700 of the donors. A later genetic analysis reported fewer N-insertions in productive TCRs among donors in an Asian-associated ancestry cluster than the approximately 670-donor mean. HLA typing was unavailable for some donors at each locus, so association tests used only the typed subset. Roughly uniform sequencing depth across donors was assumed in presence/absence analyses, although this assumption may not hold. It was suggested by the authors that the approach could potentially be generalized to other disease states and immunological phenotypes. In an earlier analysis of 450 to 750 of the donors, most TCR beta V segments appeared in productive rearrangements about 90% or about 30% of the time, broadly matching IMGT annotations. Linkage disequilibrium might explain the correlated functional status among segregating V segments, but an unknown experimental factor could not be excluded. A cluster of highly shared sequence variants was judged likely to represent a technical artifact of the sequencing pipeline.

As for this clone: What this receptor recognizes is not known. Base qualities were left out, and no much larger clone turns up one base away.

Library preparation employed the immunoSEQ multiplex PCR assay. For the multiplex PCR, a mixture combining 60 forward primers for TCR Vbeta segments and 13 reverse primers for TCR Jbeta segments was used. The CDR3 region of rearranged TCR beta genes was amplified from genomic DNA by a multiplex PCR assay. Amplified TCR beta libraries were sequenced as 87-base-pair reads on the Illumina HiSeq System. The study's processing was this. Across the 700 or so repertoires, a later analysis counted 80 million or so unique TCR beta chains, roughly 11 million of which were shared by at least two donors. A nearest-neighbor algorithm error-corrected the raw reads and collapsed the reads into unique sequences, merging closely related sequences to remove PCR and sequencing errors. Alignment of CDR3 sequences to IMGT reference sequences was used to assign V, D and J gene segments. Each retained sequence needed at least a six-nucleotide match to both a V gene segment and a J gene segment. A rearrangement counted as productive if the CDR3 had no stop codons and remained in frame with V and J, and every other rearrangement counted as non-productive. CDR3 was defined according to IMGT convention as the region running from the second conserved V-encoded cysteine to the conserved J-encoded phenylalanine. The earlier analysis of a few hundred of the donors excluded sequences that lacked an unambiguous match to a single V gene segment. An earlier analysis of almost 600 of the donors classified V segments as functional when productive rearrangements were above 56.7% and as segregating when the standard deviation between donors was above 5%. A statistical classification framework was built to diagnose cytomegalovirus status from the catalog of TCR beta chain sequences. In a later analysis, TCR nucleotide sequences were compared against IMGT/GENE-DB human TR gene sequences so that V and J genes could be assigned. Using the TCRdist pipeline, a later analysis assigned CDR3 sequences along with most-parsimonious VDJ recombination scenarios. In a later analysis, each TCR beta chain was defined by its CDR3 amino acid sequence together with its V-gene family, and reads lacking a unique V-gene family were excluded. In a later analysis, 450 to 600 highly shared, low-generation-probability nucleotide sequences were removed to address suspected cross-contamination and a sequencing artifact. A later analysis calculated a clonal expansion index for each public chain from normalized within-repertoire ranks of inferred template counts. Generation probabilities in a later analysis came from a VDJ recombination model fitted to out-of-frame rearrangements, and those results were checked against IGoR. In a later analysis, hypergeometric tests were used to score TCR-TCR, TCR-HLA and TCR-CMV co-occurrence, with a repertoire-size bias correction applied to TCR pairs. False discovery rates were estimated in a later analysis by permuting HLA or CMV assignments 20 times. In a later analysis, co-occurring TCRs were grouped using DBSCAN, with TCRdist sequence similarity added in when clustering inside HLA-allele-positive subsets. For co-occurrence clustering, repertoires with fewer than 30,000 or more than 120,000 public chains were excluded, along with roughly five repertoires with anomalous nucleotide sharing. Drawn from immuneACCESS, this table holds only the in-frame rearrangements with V and J called that TCRdb kept. Clones are partly lost; checked studies trace under half to an unresolved V gene and leave the rest unexplained. V, J and clone size are those of that table, while D and trimming were read from the DNA. The sample profile shows about 160,000 clones; 75% to 85% of them were found once. Roughly 6.5% of the sample comes from the top ten.

The cohort was made up of approximately 670 healthy bone marrow donors. All cohort members were sampled while nominally healthy, although unrecorded immune exposures were likely present. The donor was CMV seropositive and belonged to the group of about 290 seropositive cohort members. A peripheral blood sample was provided by each donor, and peripheral blood mononuclear cells were used for TCR beta sequencing. Genomic DNA extraction from the blood cell samples was performed with the Qiagen DNeasy Blood Extraction Kit. Counted from cysteine to phenylalanine, this CDR3 has 12 amino acids. Kept here is only the CDR3 DNA, which spans 36 bases and is read in frame from base 1. The germline V gene supplies CDR1 MNHNS and CDR2 SASEGT. V is cut back by 11 bases and J by 0 bases, with 2 bases in the junction unmatched.

The chain is encoded by TRBV6-1 joined to TRBJ2-3; 7 bases in between match TRBD2. The sequence derives from a man over 45 in good health and CMV-seropositive. Sequenced material: PBMCs. The nucleotides read TGTGCCGCTAGCGGTAGCACAGATACGCAGTATTTT. Translated, it reads CAASGSTDTQYF.